This T cell receptor beta chain was profiled in a study of blood T cell repertoires in COVID-19. The repertoire was sequenced with immunoSEQ multiplex PCR; TCRdb's copy has only in-frame clones and lacks some. The top ten hold 2.5% to 3% of the sample, which has about 90,000 clones, 89% seen once. Germline CDR1 is SGHTA and CDR2 is FQGNSA. Trimming stripped 7 bases from V and 0 bases from J, with 17 bases between. The CDR3 contains 16 residues. The source of this sequence is a man aged 50 to 60 with COVID-19, enrolled during active disease. The chain links TRBV7-2 to TRBJ2-3; weak D call: TRBD2 (5 bases). What was sequenced was peripheral blood. For the CDR3, the DNA is TGTGCCAGCACCCTACCATGGCGGGCTAGCACAGATACGCAGTATTTT. This encodes CASTLPWRASTDTQYF.